This T cell receptor (beta chain) was recovered during a study of CD8+CD57+ T cells in acquired aplastic anemia. Study background: Mean yield of DNA from sorted CD4+ and CD8+ cells was roughly 3.1 ug.

This clonotype was detected once. What it binds is unknown. Profiling that covered TCR beta VDJ and CDR3 relied on genomic DNA as its template. TCRdb used MiXCR to reprocess the reads, holding one entry per CDR3 protein. Here the sample spans more than 150,000 distinct CDR3 sequences, around three fifths being singletons. Study-level points and caveats: Patients and controls were found to share over 25 CD8+ CDR3 sequences. Patients versus controls showed no significant CD8+ Simpson's diversity difference.

V trimming: 4 bases; J trimming: 7 bases; junction bases outside the gene matches: 3. Germline V CDR1 and CDR2: ENHRY, SYGVKD. The CDR3 loop spans 12 amino acids. The clonotype comes from a human donor with severe aplastic anemia or a healthy control (not recorded which). The rearrangement links TRBV10-3 to TRBJ2-7, with 8 positions matching TRBD1. Sequenced sample: sorted CD4+, CD8+, or CD8+CD57+ T cells (not recorded which) from PBMCs. The CDR3 sequence: CAISVTGEEQYF. The CDR3 nucleotides read TGTGCCATCAGTGTGACAGGGGAAGAGCAGTACTTC.